This T cell receptor beta chain was retrieved from a study of blood T cell repertoires in COVID-19. As for the study in general: The analysed material was cDNA or gDNA that came from T cells, B-cell-depleted T cells, or PBMCs.

The assay was immunoSEQ multiplex PCR, and TCRdb's table has in-frame clones only and misses some. Of 19,000 or so clones in the sample, under 90% were seen once. This clone has just a few counts. This TCR was recovered from a human donor in a cohort sampled during active COVID-19. The specimen sequenced was peripheral blood.

The CDR3 sequence is CASDAGQAREQYF. CDR3 nucleotide sequence: TGTGCCAGCGACGCGGGGCAAGCTAGGGAGCAGTACTTC. The V call is TRBV3-1 (or the pseudogene TRBV3-2), the J call TRBJ2-7, with D perhaps matching TRBD2 (6 bases). Germline V gene sequence: CDR1 LGHDT, CDR2 YNNKEL (reference sequence). This CDR3 is 13 amino acids long. V was shortened by 8 bases and J by 7 bases, with 18 bases between the two germline ends.